This T cell receptor beta chain was sequenced for a study of T cell responses to AZD1222 COVID-19 vaccine. Findings of the study overall: The donors showed a predominance of white British ancestry and of females, with possible underestimation of clonal diversity.

With 1 base removed from V and 0 bases from J, the gap between germline ends came to 10 bases. Germline CDR1 is MNHNS and CDR2 is SASEGT. The CDR3 is made up of 16 amino acids. This clone was detected ten times or more. As yet, its antigen is unknown. TCRdb's copy holds only in-frame clones and misses some; the assay was immunoSEQ multiplex PCR. The sample includes 130,000 or so clones, 80% to 90% of them seen just once. The TCR comes from an adult in good health. The chain links TRBV6-1 to TRBJ1-3; D is ambiguous. Sequenced material: peripheral blood, taken on day 0 of AZD1222 vaccination. The CDR3 bases are TGTGCCAGCAGTGAAGGTCCCACCAACTCTGGAAACACCATATATTTT. This codes for CASSEGPTNSGNTIYF.